The following is a TCR beta chain sequence with its context. Its specificity is not known. The record originates from a study of CD8 T cells in Susac syndrome. Study-level results: By the study's own acknowledgment, its TCR sequencing and HLA analysis included relatively few individuals.

Sequencing of TCR beta covered CD8+ and CD4+ T cells obtained from blood. Both CD4+ and CD8+ T cells were negatively isolated, and TEMRA cells underwent FACS enrichment. It was with random hexamers that roughly 0.45 to 1 ug RNA was reverse transcribed. The TCR beta CDR3 was amplified by immunoSEQ multiplex PCR across 54 Vbeta, 13 Jbeta. TCRdb analysed the immunoSEQ multiplex PCR reads with MiXCR anew, one entry per CDR3 protein. The data contain about 73,000 distinct CDR3 sequences, over 85% of them seen just once; the ten biggest clones take up roughly 0.4%. CDR1 is SQVTM, CDR2 ANQGSEA, per germline. The CDR3 extends over 11 amino acids. V was shortened by 4 bases and J by 0 bases, with 4 bases between the two germline ends.

The receptor was derived from a human donor with multiple sclerosis. The rearrangement links TRBV29-1 to TRBJ2-7; no definite D call. Material for sequencing was CD8+ T cells from PBMCs. The CDR3 DNA reads TGCAGCGTTGCCATCTCCTACGAGCAGTACTTC. It codes for CSVAISYEQYF.